This TCR beta chain was recorded in a study of blood T cell repertoires in COVID-19. At the level of the study: In each case, the material was cDNA or gDNA derived from T cells, B-cell-depleted T cells, or PBMCs.

The CDR3 is 16 residues long. Losses at the gene ends were 1 base for V and 2 bases for J; bases not matched to a gene: 8. The germline V gene encodes CDR1 LNHNV and CDR2 YYDKDF (reference sequence). In the authors' workflow: For nucleated cells, counts were estimated from reference gene primer amplification. Here immunoSEQ multiplex PCR was the method, and the copy in TCRdb shows in-frame clones only, minus some. V, J and clone size reflect that table, while D and trimming were determined from the DNA. The data show about 98,000 clones, roughly 80% seen once. The sample consisted of peripheral blood. The receptor was derived from a man in his sixties or seventies with active or convalescent COVID-19. The chain links TRBV15 to TRBJ2-7; TRBD2 matches 7 bases. The CDR3 reads CATSRGGGTKAYEQYF. CDR3 sequence (DNA): TGTGCCACCAGCAGAGGGGGGGGGACTAAAGCCTACGAGCAGTACTTC.